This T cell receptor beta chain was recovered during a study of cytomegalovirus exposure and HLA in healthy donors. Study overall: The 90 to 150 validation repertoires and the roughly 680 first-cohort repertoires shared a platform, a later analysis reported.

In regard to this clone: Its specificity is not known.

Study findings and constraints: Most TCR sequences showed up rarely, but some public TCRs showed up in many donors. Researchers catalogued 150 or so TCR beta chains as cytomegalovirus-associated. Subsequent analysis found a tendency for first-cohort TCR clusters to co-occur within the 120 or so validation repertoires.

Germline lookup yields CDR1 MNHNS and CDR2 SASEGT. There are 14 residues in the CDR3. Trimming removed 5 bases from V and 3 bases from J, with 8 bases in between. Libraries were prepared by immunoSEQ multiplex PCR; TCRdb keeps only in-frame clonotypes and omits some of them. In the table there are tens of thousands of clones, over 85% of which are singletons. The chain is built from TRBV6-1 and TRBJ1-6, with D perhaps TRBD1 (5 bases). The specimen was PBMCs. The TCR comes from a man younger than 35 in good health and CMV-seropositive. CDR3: CASSRQNYNSPLHF. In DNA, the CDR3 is TGTGCCAGCAGTAGACAGAACTATAATTCACCCCTCCACTTT.